These 14 T cell receptor beta chains originate from one sample sequenced in a study of human T cells and chemical hapten exposure. One entry per CDR3 protein results from TCRdb running MiXCR on the RACE reads. This sample carries over 50,000 distinct CDR3 sequences, approximately 10% of them seen once, and the ten largest clones take approximately 9.5%. The time point denotes: pre-sensitization, week 0. The treatment is: therapeutic diphenylcyclopropenone sensitization with weekly scalp DPC. Total RNA was extracted from unfractionated whole blood. Sequenced here: whole blood, sampled in connection with sensitization to the hapten diphenylcyclopropenone (DPC). The receptor source for this set is a woman aged 25 to 45 with alopecia areata. Some clones in this sample may be carry-over from other donors' samples.

Note on this clonotype: Likely a read error: the CDR3 ends without its conserved phenylalanine or tryptophan. The DNA is omitted, as the CDR3 cannot be located on it reliably, and the CDR3 follows TCRdb's listing. The rearrangement joins TRBV28 to TRBJ2-7; TRBD2 is taken as the D call from the table, unchecked against the DNA. CDR1 and CDR2 (germline): MDHEN, SYDVKM. The CDR3 length is 11 residues, termini included. The CDR3 reads CATSRTSGPRY.

In this sample, this clonotype turned up many times. The V and J genes are TRBV7-9 and TRBJ1-5, with a tentative D call TRBD1 (6 bases). Germline V gives CDR1 SEHNR, CDR2 FQNEAQ (reference sequence). Trimming stripped 1 base from V and 5 bases from J, with 9 bases between. There are 14 residues in the CDR3. The CDR3 nucleotides are TGTGCCAGCAGCTTAGGGGGGCTGGATCAGCCCCAGCATTTT. This encodes CASSLGGLDQPQHF.

The J gene is TRBJ1-4, the V gene TRBV6-2 or TRBV6-3; D is perhaps TRBD1 (5 bases). CDR1 and CDR2 (germline): MNHEY, SVGEGT. V was pared by 6 bases and J by 0 bases, with 8 bases between. This CDR3 comprises 14 residues. This CDR3 reads CASRRQSTNEKLFF. Here the CDR3 DNA reads TGTGCCAGCAGACGACAGTCAACTAATGAAAAACTGTTTTTT.

This clonotype was seen a handful of times. The chain employs TRBV3-1 and TRBJ2-3; D unresolved. With 4 bases removed from V and 3 bases from J, the gap between germline ends came to 17 bases. The CDR3 covers 16 residues. Germline CDR1 is LGHDT and CDR2 is YNNKEL (reference sequence). The CDR3 DNA sequence: TGTGCCAGCAGCCCCTACCCCAAGGGTGTGACAGATACGCAGTATTTT. Protein product: CASSPYPKGVTDTQYF.

This clonotype has more than one count but fewer than ten. CDR3 DNA: TGTGCCAGCAGCCAAGGACAGGGAAGCAGAAATTCACCCCTCCACTTT. The encoded protein is CASSQGQGSRNSPLHF. This rearrangement joins TRBV7-2 to TRBJ1-6, with 8 bases fitting TRBD1. With 5 bases clipped from V and 7 bases from J, the junction kept 10 bases outside the gene matches. The germline V gene has CDR1 SGHTA and CDR2 FQGNSA. The CDR3 extends over 16 amino acids.

This chain's CDR3 is CASSYRWNTEAWNTEAFF. The DNA for the CDR3 is TGTGCCAGCAGTTACAGGTGGAACACTGAAGCTTGGAACACTGAAGCTTTCTTT. The gene calls are TRBV6-2 or TRBV6-3 and TRBJ1-1; D gene ambiguous. Per germline, CDR1 MNHEY and CDR2 SVGEGT. V lost 2 bases and J lost 1, with 20 bases in between. The CDR3 covers 18 residues.

This clonotype has ten or more counts. This rearrangement joins TRBV9 to TRBJ2-5; the match to TRBD1 covers 10 bases. V was clipped by 4 bases and J by 2 bases; unmatched bases: 5. Germline V lookup: CDR1 SGDLS, CDR2 YYNGEE. The CDR3 covers 15 residues. The CDR3 nucleotides read TGTGCCAGCAGCTTCCGGGACAGGGGACAAGAGACCCAGTACTTC. Its protein is CASSFRDRGQETQYF.

This clonotype was counted ten times or more. This rearrangement joins TRBV24-1 to TRBJ2-6, with unresolved D. Germline lookup yields CDR1 KGHDR and CDR2 SFDVKD. Trimming removed 2 bases from V and 1 base from J, with 14 bases in between. The CDR3 is 18 amino acids. The chain's CDR3 is CATSDSPSTHSGANVLTF. CDR3 nucleotide sequence: TGTGCCACCAGTGATTCCCCTTCGACTCATTCTGGGGCCAACGTCCTGACTTTC.

This clonotype has at least ten counts. The chain carries TRBV5-1 and TRBJ2-6; D not resolved. Between the trimmed V and J ends, which lost 9 bases and 0 bases, there was a span of 10 bases. The CDR3 totals 14 residues. Germline loops: CDR1 SGHRS, CDR2 YFSETQ. Written as DNA, the CDR3 is TGCGCCACCAAGACTGTCTCTGGGGCCAACGTCCTGACTTTC. This sequence encodes CATKTVSGANVLTF.

This clonotype was seen repeatedly, ten times or more. The chain carries TRBV3-1 and TRBJ2-7; 13 bases agree with TRBD2. The germline CDR1 and CDR2 sequences are LGHDT and YNNKEL (reference sequence). The V gene end was trimmed by 4 bases and the J gene end by 7 bases; junction bases not matched to a gene: 4. This CDR3 comprises 14 residues. The chain's CDR3 is CASSLGLAGREQYF. The CDR3 DNA reads as TGTGCCAGCAGCCTGGGACTAGCGGGGAGGGAGCAGTACTTC.

This clonotype was recorded many times. This chain uses TRBV28 with TRBJ2-3; D remains unclear. Trimming left V 2 bases short and J 4 bases short, with 7 bases between. CDR1 and CDR2 (germline): MDHEN, SYDVKM. The CDR3 length is 13 residues. The CDR3 loop is CASSLGPSDTQYF. The CDR3 region has the DNA TGTGCCAGCAGTTTAGGGCCCTCAGATACGCAGTATTTT.

This clonotype was picked up a small number of times. This sequence joins TRBV7-6 and TRBJ1-1; TRBD1 aligns across 8 bases. Germline assignment: CDR1 SGHVS and CDR2 FNYEAQ. The V and J ends lost 5 bases and 5 bases, in that order; junction bases with no gene match: 7. The CDR3 spans 14 residues. CDR3 DNA: TGTGCCAGCAGCAGGACAGGGCCGGGGACTGAAGCTTTCTTT. This codes for CASSRTGPGTEAFF.

The chain joins TRBV29-1 to TRBJ2-3; weak D call: TRBD2 (6 bases). Germline V gene lookup returns CDR1 SQVTM and CDR2 ANQGSEA. V dropped 6 bases and J dropped 0 bases, with 13 bases sitting between them. The CDR3 is made up of 14 amino acids. The chain's CDR3 is CSVEGPTSTDTQYF. In DNA form, the CDR3 reads TGCAGCGTGGAGGGACCAACTAGCACAGATACGCAGTATTTT.

Here the CDR3 reads CASSYDGGYEQYF. The CDR3 nucleotides read TGTGCCAGCAGTTACGACGGGGGCTACGAGCAGTACTTC. The chain carries TRBV6-2 or TRBV6-3 and TRBJ2-7, with a possible D match to TRBD2 (6 bases). The V gene lost 2 bases and the J gene lost 3 bases, with 8 bases spanning the gap. This CDR3 contains 13 residues. Germline CDR1 is MNHEY and CDR2 is SVGEGT.